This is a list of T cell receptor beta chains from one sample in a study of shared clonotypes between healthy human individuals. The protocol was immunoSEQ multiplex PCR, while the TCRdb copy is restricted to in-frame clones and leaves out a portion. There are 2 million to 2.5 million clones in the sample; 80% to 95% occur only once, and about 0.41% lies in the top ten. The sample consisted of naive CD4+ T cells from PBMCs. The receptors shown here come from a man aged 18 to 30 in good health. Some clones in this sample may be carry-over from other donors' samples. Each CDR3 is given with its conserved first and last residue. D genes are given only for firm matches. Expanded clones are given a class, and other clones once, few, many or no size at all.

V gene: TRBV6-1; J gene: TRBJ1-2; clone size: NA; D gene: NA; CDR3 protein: CASSQGQGGYTF; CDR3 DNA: TGTGCCAGCAGTCAGGGGCAGGGGGGCTACACCTTC
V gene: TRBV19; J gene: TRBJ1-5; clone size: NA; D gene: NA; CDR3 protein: CASSIGGNLGQPQHF; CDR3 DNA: TGTGCCAGTAGTATAGGTGGGAACCTTGGTCAGCCCCAGCATTTT
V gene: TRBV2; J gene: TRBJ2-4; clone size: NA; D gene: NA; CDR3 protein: CASRPPTGAKNIQYF; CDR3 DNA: TGTGCCAGCAGACCTCCAACGGGAGCCAAAAACATTCAGTACTTC
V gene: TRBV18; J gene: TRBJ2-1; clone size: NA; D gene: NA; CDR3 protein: CASSPTDYHYYNEQFF; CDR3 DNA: TGTGCCAGCTCACCAACGGACTACCATTACTACAATGAGCAGTTCTTC
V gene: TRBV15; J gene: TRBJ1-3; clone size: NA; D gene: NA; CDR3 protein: CATSRSRQTSGNTIYF; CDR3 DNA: TGTGCCACCAGCAGATCCAGACAAACCTCTGGAAACACCATATATTTT
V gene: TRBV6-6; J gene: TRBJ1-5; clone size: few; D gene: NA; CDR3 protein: CASSYSPDQPQHF; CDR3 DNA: TGTGCCAGCAGTTACTCCCCGGATCAGCCCCAGCATTTT
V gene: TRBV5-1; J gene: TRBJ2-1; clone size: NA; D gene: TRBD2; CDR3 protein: CASSSGVAGGPGNEQFF; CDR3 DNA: TGCGCCAGCAGCTCTGGGGTAGCGGGAGGGCCCGGAAATGAGCAGTTCTTC
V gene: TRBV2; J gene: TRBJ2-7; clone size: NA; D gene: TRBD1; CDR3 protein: CASSDYTGVGEQYF; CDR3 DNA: TGTGCCAGCAGTGATTACACAGGGGTGGGGGAGCAGTACTTC
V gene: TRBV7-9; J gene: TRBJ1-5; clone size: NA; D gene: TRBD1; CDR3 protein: CASSRGQGGQLYQPQHF; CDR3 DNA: TGTGCCAGCAGCCGAGGACAGGGAGGTCAATTGTATCAGCCCCAGCATTTT
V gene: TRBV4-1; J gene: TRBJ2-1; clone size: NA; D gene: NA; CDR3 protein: CASSLRTYGNEQFF; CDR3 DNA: TGCGCCAGCAGCCTTCGGACATATGGGAATGAGCAGTTCTTC
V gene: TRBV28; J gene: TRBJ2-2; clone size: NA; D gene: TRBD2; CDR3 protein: CASSLVLAGVTGELFF; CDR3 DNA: TGTGCCAGCAGTTTAGTGCTAGCGGGAGTCACCGGGGAGCTGTTTTTT
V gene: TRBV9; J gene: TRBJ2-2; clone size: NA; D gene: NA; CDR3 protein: CASSAGQIASGELFF; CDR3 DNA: TGTGCCAGCAGCGCGGGACAAATAGCGAGCGGGGAGCTGTTTTTT
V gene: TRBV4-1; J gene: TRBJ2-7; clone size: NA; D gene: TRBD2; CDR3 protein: CASSQVPAGGTPYEQYF; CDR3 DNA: TGCGCCAGCAGCCAAGTTCCTGCGGGAGGTACCCCCTACGAGCAGTACTTC
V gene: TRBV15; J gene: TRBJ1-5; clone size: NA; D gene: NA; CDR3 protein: CATSRGAAYSNQPQHF; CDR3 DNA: TGTGCCACCAGCAGAGGGGCGGCATATAGCAATCAGCCCCAGCATTTT
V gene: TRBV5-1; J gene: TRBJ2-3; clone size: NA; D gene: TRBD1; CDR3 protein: CASSTKGQVGPGTQYF; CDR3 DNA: TGCGCCAGCAGCACGAAAGGACAGGTGGGGCCGGGTACGCAGTATTTT